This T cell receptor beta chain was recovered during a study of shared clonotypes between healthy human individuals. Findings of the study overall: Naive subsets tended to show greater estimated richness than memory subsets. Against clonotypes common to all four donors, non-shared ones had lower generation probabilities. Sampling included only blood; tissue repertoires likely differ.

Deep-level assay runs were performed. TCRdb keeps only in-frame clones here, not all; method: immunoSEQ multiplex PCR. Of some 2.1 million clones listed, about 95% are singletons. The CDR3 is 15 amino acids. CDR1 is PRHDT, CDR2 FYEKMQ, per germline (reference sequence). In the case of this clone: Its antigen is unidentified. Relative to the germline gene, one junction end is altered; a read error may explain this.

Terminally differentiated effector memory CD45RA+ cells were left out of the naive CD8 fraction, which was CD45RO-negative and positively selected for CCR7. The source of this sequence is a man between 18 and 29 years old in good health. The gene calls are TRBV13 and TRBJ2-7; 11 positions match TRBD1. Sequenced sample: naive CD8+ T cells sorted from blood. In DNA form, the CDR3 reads TGTGCCAGCAGCATAGGGACAGGGGGGTTCTACGAGCAGTACTTC. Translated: CASSIGTGGFYEQYF. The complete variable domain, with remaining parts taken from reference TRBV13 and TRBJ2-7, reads AAGVIQSPRHLIKEKRETATLKCYPIPRHDTVYWYQQGPGQDPQFLISFYEKMQSDKGSIPDRFSAQQFSDYHSELNMSSLELGDSALYFCASSIGTGGFYEQYFGPGTRLTVT.